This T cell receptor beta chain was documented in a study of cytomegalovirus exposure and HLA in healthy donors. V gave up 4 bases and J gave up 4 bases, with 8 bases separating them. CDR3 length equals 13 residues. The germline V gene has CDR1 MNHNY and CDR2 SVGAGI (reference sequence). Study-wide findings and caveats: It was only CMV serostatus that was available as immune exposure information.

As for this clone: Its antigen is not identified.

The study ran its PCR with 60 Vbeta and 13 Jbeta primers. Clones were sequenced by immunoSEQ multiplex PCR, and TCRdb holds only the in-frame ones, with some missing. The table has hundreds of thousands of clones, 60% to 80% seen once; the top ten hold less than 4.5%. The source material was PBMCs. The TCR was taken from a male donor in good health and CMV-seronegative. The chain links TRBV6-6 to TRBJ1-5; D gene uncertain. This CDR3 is CASSSVTNQPQHF. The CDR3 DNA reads TGTGCCAGCAGTTCGGTCACTAATCAGCCCCAGCATTTT.